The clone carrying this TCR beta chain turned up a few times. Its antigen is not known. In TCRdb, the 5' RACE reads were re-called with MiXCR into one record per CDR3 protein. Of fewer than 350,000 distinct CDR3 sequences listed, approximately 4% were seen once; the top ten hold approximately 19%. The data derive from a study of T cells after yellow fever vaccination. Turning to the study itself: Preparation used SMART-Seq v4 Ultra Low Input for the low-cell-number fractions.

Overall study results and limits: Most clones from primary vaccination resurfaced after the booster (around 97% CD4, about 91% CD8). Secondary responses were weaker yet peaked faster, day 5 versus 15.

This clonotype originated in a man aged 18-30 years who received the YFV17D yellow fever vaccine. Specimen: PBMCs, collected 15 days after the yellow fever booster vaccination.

CDR3 coding DNA: TGTGCCAGCAGCGTAGGGGGGGACTCCACCGGGGAGCTGTTTTTT. It translates to CASSVGGDSTGELFF. The chain has TRBV9 and TRBJ2-2; D might be TRBD2 (6 bases). With 0 bases removed from V and 4 bases from J, the gap between germline ends came to 10 bases. The CDR3 spans 15 residues. Germline loops: CDR1 SGDLS, CDR2 YYNGEE.